One and the same sample provided the 20 T cell receptor beta chains below, sequenced in a study of regulatory T cells in long-lasting Graves disease. Time point noted: persistent/refractory GD, antithyroid drugs over 5 years with positive TRAb. PBMC-extracted RNA yielded the TCR library. Combining iRepertoire HTBI primers with Arm-PCR of CDR3 regions, the authors built TCR beta libraries. In TCRdb, the multiplex PCR reads were re-called with MiXCR into one record per CDR3 protein. The sample yields about 660,000 distinct CDR3 sequences, roughly 30% seen once. The sequenced sample was peripheral blood mononuclear cells (PBMCs), obtained when the disease was refractory, from a patient treated with antithyroid drugs. These receptors originate from a female donor with Graves disease.

The chain uses TRBV27 and TRBJ2-5, with unresolved D. Between the trimmed V and J ends, which lost 5 bases and 2 bases, there was a span of 15 bases. CDR1 MNHEY and CDR2 SMNVEV come from the germline V gene (reference sequence). The CDR3 is made up of 15 amino acids. The CDR3 protein is CASSISKMPQETQYF. Here the CDR3 DNA reads TGTGCCAGCAGTATCTCCAAGATGCCGCAAGAGACCCAGTACTTC.

This clonotype was observed a few times. The chain combines TRBV10-3 with TRBJ2-5; 10 positions match TRBD2. V shed 10 bases, J shed 5 bases, and the junction held 10 bases outside the gene matches. The CDR3 extends over 14 amino acids. Germline assignment: CDR1 ENHRY and CDR2 SYGVKD. This CDR3 is CATDSGREVETQYF. Written as DNA, the CDR3 is TGTGCCACCGACAGCGGGAGGGAAGTCGAGACCCAGTACTTC.

The chain has TRBV12-3 or TRBV12-4 and TRBJ2-3, with D possibly being TRBD1 (5 bases). This CDR3 spans 15 amino acids. V was trimmed by 4 bases and J by 0 bases, leaving 11 bases between them. Written as DNA, the CDR3 is TGTGCCAGCAGTTCCCCACAGGTTAGCACAGATACGCAGTATTTT. This translates into CASSSPQVSTDTQYF.

The rearrangement uses TRBV7-9 and TRBJ2-7; D possibly corresponds to TRBD2 (5 bases). This CDR3 spans 14 amino acids. V dropped 4 bases and J dropped 6 bases, with 16 bases sitting between them. CDR1 and CDR2 from the germline V gene are SEHNR and FQNEAQ (reference sequence). The CDR3 DNA reads TGTGCCAGCAGCTCCCCTAGCACCACCCCCGAGCAGTACTTC. This codes for CASSSPSTTPEQYF.

The rearrangement links TRBV11-2 to TRBJ1-1; 7 positions match TRBD1. The germline CDR1 and CDR2 sequences are SGHAT and FQNNGV. The CDR3 contains 15 residues. The J segment lost 6 bases and the V segment lost 1 base, leaving 8 bases of the junction unmatched. CDR3 coding DNA: TGTGCCAGCAGCTTAGGTCCCAGGGGGAGCCCTGAAGCTTTCTTT. Translation gives CASSLGPRGSPEAFF.

There are many counts of this clonotype. The J gene is TRBJ1-1, the V gene TRBV2; D is unclear. This CDR3 comprises 15 residues. In germline, CDR1 is SNHLY, CDR2 FYNNEI. V dropped 2 bases and J dropped 0 bases, with 10 bases sitting between them. The CDR3 DNA reads as TGTGCCAGCAGTGAACGGGCAGGATTGAACACTGAAGCTTTCTTT. Amino acid sequence: CASSERAGLNTEAFF.

This clonotype was counted many times. Here the CDR3 reads CASSEGQGEYF. DNA of the CDR3: TGTGCCAGCAGTGAGGGACAGGGGGAGTACTTC. This rearrangement joins TRBV2 to TRBJ2-7; TRBD1 matches at 11 bases. The V segment lost 3 bases and the J segment 11 bases; nucleotides outside the gene matches: 0. The CDR3 is 11 residues long. Germline V gives CDR1 SNHLY, CDR2 FYNNEI. The variable domain in full, with the rest retrieved from reference TRBV2 and TRBJ2-7, is EPEVTQTPSHQVTQMGQEVILRCVPISNHLYFYWYRQILGQKVEFLVSFYNNEISEKSEIFDDQFSVERPDGSNFTLKIRSTKLEDSAMYFCASSEGQGEYFGPGTRLTVT.

There are a few counts of this clonotype. The chain employs TRBV11-2 and TRBJ1-1; 7 positions agree with TRBD1. The J segment lost 5 bases and the V segment lost 1 base, leaving 4 bases of the junction unmatched. The CDR3 is 14 amino acids. Germline loops: CDR1 SGHAT, CDR2 FQNNGV. CDR3 sequence: CASSLAGGETEAFF. DNA for the CDR3: TGTGCCAGCAGCTTAGCAGGGGGAGAGACTGAAGCTTTCTTT. Drawing the rest from reference TRBV11-2 and TRBJ1-1, the complete variable domain is EAGVAQSPRYKIIEKRQSVAFWCNPISGHATLYWYQQILGQGPKLLIQFQNNGVVDDSQLPKDRFSAERLKGVDSTLKIQPAKLEDSAVYLCASSLAGGETEAFFGQGTRLTVV.

J is TRBJ2-2 and V is TRBV12-3 or TRBV12-4; D remains unclear. Trimming took off 8 bases at V and 6 bases at J, with 13 bases between the two ends. The CDR3 extends over 13 amino acids. The CDR3 sequence: CASGVRMPGELFF. The DNA of the CDR3 is TGTGCCAGCGGGGTTAGGATGCCCGGGGAGCTGTTTTTT.

The rearrangement links TRBV7-4 to TRBJ2-7, with 9 nucleotides matching TRBD2. The V gene's germline CDR1 is SGHVT and CDR2 SQSDAQ. This CDR3 is built from 13 residues. The junction had 8 bases not matched to a gene; V was cut back by 9 bases and J by 5 bases. CDR3 sequence (DNA): TGTGCCAGGATTAGCGGGAGTTGGAACGAGCAGTACTTC. It is translated as CARISGSWNEQYF.

The chain carries TRBV11-2 and TRBJ2-1; D ambiguous. The V and J ends lost 8 bases and 1 base respectively, with 15 bases between them. The germline CDR1 and CDR2 sequences are SGHAT and FQNNGV. CDR3 length: 15 amino acids. CDR3 protein: CASFQGSRSYNEQFF. The CDR3 DNA reads as TGTGCCAGCTTTCAAGGGTCTAGGTCCTACAATGAGCAGTTCTTC.

The rearrangement links TRBV5-4 to TRBJ1-2; 12 nucleotides match TRBD1. Germline V CDR1 and CDR2: SGHNT, YYREEE (reference sequence). With V trimmed by 0 bases and J by 4 bases, 1 base remained unmatched. There are 15 residues in the CDR3. The CDR3 reads CASSLGGQGAYGYTF. The CDR3 region has the DNA TGTGCCAGCAGCTTGGGGGGACAGGGGGCCTATGGCTACACCTTC.

This rearrangement joins TRBV5-1 to TRBJ1-2; 8 nucleotides match TRBD1. CDR1 is SGHRS and CDR2 is YFSETQ in the germline V gene. Losses at the gene ends were 3 bases for V and 0 bases for J; bases not matched to a gene: 7. The CDR3 extends over 16 amino acids. The CDR3 sequence: CASSSGTGGSNYGYTF. The CDR3 DNA is TGCGCCAGCAGCTCCGGGACAGGAGGATCTAACTATGGCTACACCTTC.

This clonotype was counted once. This chain joins TRBV15 and TRBJ2-7, with D perhaps matching TRBD1 (5 bases). CDR1 and CDR2 (germline): LNHNV, YYDKDF (reference sequence). This CDR3 contains 15 residues. The V and J ends lost 5 bases and 6 bases respectively, with 20 bases between them. Here the CDR3 reads CATSDDLQVSGEQYF. CDR3 in DNA: TGTGCCACCAGCGACGATCTACAGGTATCCGGCGAGCAGTACTTC.

This clonotype appeared a few times. V is TRBV27 and J is TRBJ1-1; TRBD1 is a possible D gene (6 bases). This CDR3 has 16 amino acids. The ends were cut back, 8 bases at V and 0 bases at J, with 19 bases in the middle. CDR1 and CDR2 (germline): MNHEY, SMNVEV (reference sequence). This CDR3 reads CASSVLGQRMNTEAFF. The CDR3, as DNA: TGTGCCAGCTCCGTACTTGGACAGAGGATGAACACTGAAGCTTTCTTT.

This clonotype was counted many times. This chain joins TRBV12-3 or TRBV12-4 and TRBJ1-2, with D possibly being TRBD1 (5 bases). The CDR3 spans 15 residues. The V end lost 0 bases, the J end lost 1 base, and 9 bases lay between the germline ends. DNA for the CDR3: TGTGCCAGCAGTTTAGCTTGGGGGAGTAACTATGGCTACACCTTC. Amino acids: CASSLAWGSNYGYTF.

The chain couples TRBV9 to TRBJ1-1; 8 bases line up with TRBD1. The CDR3 is 19 amino acids. The germline V gene encodes CDR1 SGDLS and CDR2 YYNGEE. The junction had 16 bases not matched to a gene; V was cut back by 0 bases and J by 3 bases. The CDR3 loop reads CASSVEGVSTGDRDTEAFF. CDR3 DNA: TGTGCCAGCAGCGTAGAAGGGGTATCGACAGGGGACCGAGACACTGAAGCTTTCTTT.

This clonotype was recorded many times. The chain links TRBV11-3 to TRBJ2-2; the match to TRBD2 covers 9 bases. CDR1 is SGHNT and CDR2 is YENEEA in the germline V gene. The CDR3 covers 17 residues. Trimming took 5 bases from V and 4 from J; bases not matched to a gene: 11. The CDR3 DNA reads TGTGCCAGCAGCCAAACCGGGACTAGCAGTGCCACCGGGGAGCTGTTTTTT. It yields the protein CASSQTGTSSATGELFF.

The rearrangement links TRBV6-1 to TRBJ1-1; D remains unclear. Germline V lookup: CDR1 MNHNS, CDR2 SASEGT. The CDR3 loop spans 15 amino acids. Trimming took 3 bases from V and 3 from J, leaving 14 bases between them. The CDR3 DNA reads TGTGCCAGCAGTGATGTGGCAGCTCGGGACACTGAAGCTTTCTTT. Translating gives CASSDVAARDTEAFF.

The chain is built from TRBV20-1 and TRBJ1-1; no reliable D call. This CDR3 comprises 15 residues. Trimming pared 0 bases from V and 11 bases from J, leaving 22 bases between. In germline, CDR1 is DFQATT, CDR2 SNEGSKA (reference sequence). This chain's CDR3 is CSAREGWTDPQPAFF. The CDR3 nucleotides read TGCAGTGCTAGAGAAGGGTGGACGGACCCACAGCCGGCTTTCTTT.